This paragraph reports one T cell receptor beta chain. Its antigen is unknown. The sample holds no much larger clone one base away, and base qualities are not on file. These data are taken from a study of T cells in Graves' hyperthyroidism and ophthalmopathy (dated by TCRdb to about 2019). For the wider study: Peripheral blood was collected at initial diagnosis, before any treatment. To identify TCR V-J signatures that set the groups apart, the researchers used a discovery cohort of 100 or so patients, made up of 40 to 45 with Graves' ophthalmopathy and 57 with stable Graves' hyperthyroidism. Prospective prediction of ophthalmopathy was tested in an independent validation cohort of 18 to 20 hyperthyroidism patients and 15 to 17 patients who later progressed to ophthalmopathy. The 100 discovery patients were randomly split 7:3 into training and test sets. In addition, the study compared T-cell repertoires in thyroid tissue and in blood from several Graves' hyperthyroidism patients. After blood sampling, hyperthyroidism patients were treated with methimazole at a starting dose of 30 mg daily, and ophthalmopathy patients were treated with high-dose intravenous methylprednisolone. The paper reports TCR Vbeta CDR3 sequencing of some 140 peripheral blood samples: some 44 ophthalmopathy, 70 to 85 hyperthyroidism and around 17 progressor patients.

The paper's findings and limits, for the study overall: No statistical method was used to fix the sample size in advance, and group allocation was not hidden from the investigators. Blood samples also contained most of the expanded thyroid clonotypes (frequency above 0.001), which suggests that blood repertoires may reflect thyroid immune responses. Ophthalmopathy was separated from stable hyperthyroidism by a 13 V-J signature model, with around 90% sensitivity and approximately 81% specificity obtained in cross-validation and 80%/75% obtained in testing. In validation, progression to ophthalmopathy was predicted by the model with around 70% sensitivity and 72.22% specificity, a median of about 6.8 months before onset.

The CDR3 starts with the cysteine, ends with the phenylalanine, and has 19 residues. Just CDR3 DNA is preserved here, 57 bases in frame from base 1. V is trimmed back by 8 bases and J by 7 bases, and the junction contains 28 bases that no gene match accounts for. CDR1 and CDR2 were assigned from the germline V gene as MRHNA and SNTAGT. Amplification of TCR beta CDR3 regions was carried out from RNA transcripts. For the first round of RT-PCR on the TCR CDR3, the HTBI primer set was used together with the Qiagen OneStep RT-PCR kit. Libraries were constructed in a second round of multiplex PCR, after which size selection and purification were performed. Libraries were sequenced paired-end with 100 bp reads on an Illumina HiSeq2000. The published analysis was carried out like this. SOAPnuke was used to process the raw data, throwing out any read that contained adapters or uncalled bases, had a mean Phred below 15, or lacked an exact constant-primer or identifier match. COPE v1.2.5 was used to merge high-quality paired reads, and clonotypes were defined as unique nucleotide sequences. MiTCR v1.1 was used to align the clonotypes against IMGT TRBV, TRBD and TRBJ reference segments. Only V-J combinations with frequency above 0.0001, covering approximately 99% of repertoires, were analysed. The TCS score was defined as the ratio of F50 (clonal expansion) to E x V (chaos), calculated using BLOSUM62-based TCRdist between CDR3 peptides within each V-J. Welch's t-statistics and random forest reduced roughly 530 V-J features to about 13, which were used in a naive Bayes classifier (R e1071). The public reads were run again by TCRdb, first through fastp at Q25 and then through MiXCR, and only productive beta chains were kept. Each entry is one CDR3 protein sequence, shown with its most common DNA and genes. TCRdb's processing, not the study's, gives the V and J calls here. The sample records around 600,000 distinct CDR3 sequences, 13% to 15% of which are singletons. The ten largest clones take up about 7% of the sample.

Moderately to severely active disease, a Clinical Activity Score of at least 3, a NOSPECS grade of at least 4, and a duration under 3 months were present in ophthalmopathy patients. Patients with uncontrolled infections, other autoimmune diseases, pregnancy or lactation were excluded. Diagnoses were based on clinical symptoms, serum thyroxine and TRAb, thyroid ultrasound and orbital computed tomography. PBMCs were isolated from roughly 10 ml of fresh peripheral blood by Ficoll-Paque density gradient centrifugation. Total RNA was extracted using Trizol reagent, and RNA quality was assessed on an Agilent 2100 Bioanalyzer.

Sequencing was performed on blood. The V and J segments used are TRBV6-4 and TRBJ2-7; 8 nucleotides in the junction match TRBD1. The clonotype originates from a young woman with Graves' ophthalmopathy. The CDR3 has the sequence CASSPPRKGQVSGSWEQYF. The DNA sequence is as follows: TGTGCCAGCTCACCACCCCGAAAGGGACAGGTATCAGGCTCCTGGGAGCAGTACTTC.